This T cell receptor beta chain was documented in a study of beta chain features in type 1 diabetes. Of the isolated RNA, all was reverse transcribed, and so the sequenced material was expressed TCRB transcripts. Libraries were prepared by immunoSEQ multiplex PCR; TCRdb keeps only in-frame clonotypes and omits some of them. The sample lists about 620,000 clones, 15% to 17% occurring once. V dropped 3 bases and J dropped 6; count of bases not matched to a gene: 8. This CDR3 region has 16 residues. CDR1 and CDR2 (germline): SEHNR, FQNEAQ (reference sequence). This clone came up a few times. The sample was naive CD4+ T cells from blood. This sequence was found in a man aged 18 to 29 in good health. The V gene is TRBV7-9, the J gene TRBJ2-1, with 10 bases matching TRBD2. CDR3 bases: TGTGCCAGCAGCTTCTACCTCGGACTAGCGGCCAATGAGCAGTTCTTC. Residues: CASSFYLGLAANEQFF.